This is a list of T cell receptor beta chains from one sample in a study of CD8 T cells in Susac syndrome. TCRdb re-derived calls from the immunoSEQ multiplex PCR reads in MiXCR, one entry per CDR3 protein. The data contain some 150,000 distinct CDR3 sequences, about 95% of them singletons. Sequencing was carried out using CD8+ T cells from PBMCs. The receptor source for this set is a human donor with multiple sclerosis. Each CDR3 is given with its conserved first and last residue. A D gene is named only where the DNA matches it firmly. For some rows the clone size is stated as once, few or many, or as a class when expanded; others skip it.

d_call	v_call	clone_size	j_call	cdr3_aa	cdr3_nt
.	TRBV7-9	.	TRBJ2-6	CASSFFSSGANVLTF	TGTGCCAGCAGCTTTTTTAGCTCTGGGGCCAACGTCCTGACTTTC
TRBD2	TRBV7-9	.	TRBJ2-7	CASSPPGGTTYEQYF	TGTGCCAGCAGCCCGCCGGGAGGTACTACCTACGAGCAGTACTTC
.	TRBV7-9	.	TRBJ2-1	CASSLTRGVSYNEQFF	TGTGCCAGCAGCTTAACACGCGGGGTTTCCTACAATGAGCAGTTCTTC
TRBD2	TRBV29-1	.	TRBJ2-5	CSVEPLAGGAQETQYF	TGCAGCGTTGAACCACTAGCGGGGGGGGCCCAAGAGACCCAGTACTTC
.	TRBV5-6	.	TRBJ2-5	CASSYSTRTQYF	TGTGCCAGCAGCTATTCGACTCGGACCCAGTACTTC
TRBD2	TRBV9	.	TRBJ2-1	CASSVGGSGGNEQFF	TGTGCCAGCAGCGTAGGCGGCAGCGGGGGCAATGAGCAGTTCTTC
.	TRBV3-1	.	TRBJ2-5	CASSQDSQETQYF	TGTGCCAGCAGCCAAGATTCTCAAGAGACCCAGTACTTC
TRBD1	TRBV9	once	TRBJ1-5	CASSDDRGGNQPQHF	TGTGCCAGCAGCGACGACAGGGGCGGCAATCAGCCCCAGCATTTT
.	TRBV20-1	.	TRBJ1-2	CSAISRMFNYGYTF	TGCAGTGCTATCAGCCGTATGTTTAACTATGGCTACACCTTC
.	TRBV27	once	TRBJ2-2	CASSWDANTGELFF	TGTGCCAGCAGCTGGGATGCCAACACCGGGGAGCTGTTTTTT
TRBD1	TRBV19	.	TRBJ2-7	CASSLTGGHPEQYF	TGTGCCAGTAGTCTTACAGGGGGTCATCCCGAGCAGTACTTC
.	TRBV14	.	TRBJ2-7	CASSRGGQGPFF	TGTGCCAGCAGCCGTGGGGGGCAGGGACCGTTCTTC
.	TRBV30	.	TRBJ2-4	CAWSGWAENIQYF	TGTGCCTGGAGTGGCTGGGCGGAAAACATTCAGTACTTC
.	TRBV2	.	TRBJ1-4	CASSDKGRVFF	TGTGCCAGCAGTGATAAGGGGCGGGTGTTTTTT
.	TRBV5-7	.	TRBJ1-1	CASSLAVEGEAFF	TGTGCCAGCAGCTTGGCCGTGGAGGGTGAAGCTTTCTTT
.	TRBV29-1	.	TRBJ1-1	CSVEDRRTRMNTEAFF	TGCAGCGTTGAAGATCGGCGGACCCGGATGAACACTGAAGCTTTCTTT
.	TRBV7-9	.	TRBJ2-7	CASTPEGSPYEQYF	TGTGCCAGCACCCCGGAAGGGTCCCCTTACGAGCAGTACTTC
.	TRBV6-5	.	TRBJ1-2	CASRITRGHYDYTF	TGTGCCAGCAGAATTACGAGGGGCCACTATGACTACACCTTC
TRBD1	TRBV27	.	TRBJ2-7	CASRSGQGRLTTHEQYF	TGTGCCAGCAGATCTGGACAGGGACGCTTAACTACTCACGAGCAGTACTTC
.	TRBV6-1	.	TRBJ2-2	CASTHTDTGELFF	TGTGCCAGCACCCACACGGACACCGGGGAGCTGTTTTTT
.	TRBV13	.	TRBJ1-2	CASSSGDHLYGYTF	TGTGCCAGCAGCTCCGGGGACCACCTCTATGGCTACACCTTC
TRBD2	TRBV30	.	TRBJ2-1	CAWSVKSTSAEQFF	TGTGCCTGGAGCGTCAAATCGACTAGCGCTGAGCAGTTCTTC
TRBD2	TRBV9	.	TRBJ2-1	CASSVVAGGHEQFF	TGTGCCAGCAGCGTAGTAGCGGGGGGGCATGAGCAGTTCTTC
TRBD1	TRBV6-5	.	TRBJ2-7	CASSPGQGVYEQYF	TGTGCCAGCAGCCCAGGGCAGGGGGTCTACGAGCAGTACTTC
.	TRBV27	.	TRBJ1-6	CASSLSGAHNSPLHF	TGTGCCAGCAGTTTATCCGGAGCCCATAATTCACCCCTCCACTTT
TRBD1	TRBV27	few	TRBJ1-2	CASSPGQGVNYGYTF	TGTGCCAGCAGTCCGGGACAGGGCGTTAACTATGGCTACACCTTC
TRBD2	TRBV20-1	once	TRBJ2-3	CSARGLAATTDTQYF	TGCAGTGCTAGAGGGCTAGCGGCGACCACAGATACGCAGTATTTT
TRBD2	TRBV5-1	.	TRBJ2-7	CASSTMVGLAGGPDEQYF	TGCGCCAGCAGCACGATGGTGGGACTAGCGGGGGGGCCCGACGAGCAGTACTTC
.	TRBV5-1	.	TRBJ2-3	CASSTWGGYTDTQYF	TGCGCCAGCAGCACCTGGGGGGGCTACACAGATACGCAGTATTTT
TRBD2	TRBV2	once	TRBJ2-5	CASSDRSSGGIETQYF	TGTGCCAGCAGTGATCGGTCTAGCGGGGGGATCGAGACCCAGTACTTC
.	TRBV2	once	TRBJ1-2	CASSANTF	TGTGCCAGCAGTGCTAACACCTTC
.	TRBV20-1	.	TRBJ2-5	CSARDLSGKETQYF	TGCAGTGCTAGAGATCTTAGCGGAAAAGAGACCCAGTACTTC
TRBD1	TRBV27	.	TRBJ1-1	CASSLSDRANTEAFF	TGTGCCAGCAGTTTATCGGACAGGGCGAACACTGAAGCTTTCTTT
.	TRBV3-1	.	TRBJ2-1	CASSQDLADSYNEQFF	TGTGCCAGCAGCCAAGATCTGGCAGATTCCTACAATGAGCAGTTCTTC
TRBD2	TRBV9	.	TRBJ2-1	CASASGGDYNEQFF	TGTGCCAGCGCAAGCGGGGGGGACTACAATGAGCAGTTCTTC
.	TRBV9	few	TRBJ2-5	CASSVGSYQETQYF	TGTGCCAGCAGCGTAGGCTCGTACCAAGAGACCCAGTACTTC